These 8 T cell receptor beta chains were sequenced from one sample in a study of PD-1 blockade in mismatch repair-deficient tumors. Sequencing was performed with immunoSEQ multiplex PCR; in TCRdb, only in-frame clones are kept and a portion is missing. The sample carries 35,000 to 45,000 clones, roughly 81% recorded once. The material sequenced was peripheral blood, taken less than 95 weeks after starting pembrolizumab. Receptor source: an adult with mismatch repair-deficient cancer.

The CDR3 sequence is CASSLFTNQETQYF. The CDR3 bases are TGTGCCAGCAGCTTATTTACTAACCAAGAGACCCAGTACTTC. This chain connects TRBV7-2 to TRBJ2-5; D is undetermined. CDR1 is SGHTA, CDR2 FQGNSA, per germline. The germline V and J ends were trimmed by 2 bases and 0 bases, with 7 bases remaining between them. The CDR3 totals 14 residues.

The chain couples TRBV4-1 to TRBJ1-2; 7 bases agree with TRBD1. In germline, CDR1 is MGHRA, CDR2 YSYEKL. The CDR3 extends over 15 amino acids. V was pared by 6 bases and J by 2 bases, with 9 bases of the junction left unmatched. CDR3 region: CASRRGQAENYGYTF. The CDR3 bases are TGCGCCAGCAGACGCGGACAGGCCGAAAACTATGGCTACACCTTC.

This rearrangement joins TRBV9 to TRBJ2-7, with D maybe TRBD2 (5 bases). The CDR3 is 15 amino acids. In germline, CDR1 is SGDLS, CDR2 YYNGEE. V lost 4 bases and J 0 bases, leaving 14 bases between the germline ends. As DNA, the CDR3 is TGTGCCAGCAGCAACGGAGGTGGTGCCTCCTACGAGCAGTACTTC. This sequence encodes CASSNGGGASYEQYF.

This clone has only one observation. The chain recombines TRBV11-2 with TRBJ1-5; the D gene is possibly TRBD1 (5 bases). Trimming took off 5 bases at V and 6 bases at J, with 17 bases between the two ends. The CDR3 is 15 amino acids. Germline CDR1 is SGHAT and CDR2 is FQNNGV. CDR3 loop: CASSISGGTGQPQHF. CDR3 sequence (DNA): TGTGCCAGCAGCATCTCTGGCGGGACGGGTCAGCCCCAGCATTTT.

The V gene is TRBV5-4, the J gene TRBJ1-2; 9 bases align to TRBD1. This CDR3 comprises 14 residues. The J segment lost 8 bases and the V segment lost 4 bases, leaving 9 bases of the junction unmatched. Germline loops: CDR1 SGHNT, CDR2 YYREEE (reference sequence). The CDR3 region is CASSPDRGGLGYTF. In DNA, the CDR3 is TGTGCCAGCAGCCCGGACAGGGGAGGATTGGGCTACACCTTC.

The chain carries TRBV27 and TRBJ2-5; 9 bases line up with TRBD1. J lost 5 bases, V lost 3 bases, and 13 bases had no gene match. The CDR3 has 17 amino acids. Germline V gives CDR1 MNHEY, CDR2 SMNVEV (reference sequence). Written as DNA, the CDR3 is TGTGCCAGCAGTTTGACCGGTTTCCGGACAGGGGTGGAGACCCAGTACTTC. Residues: CASSLTGFRTGVETQYF.

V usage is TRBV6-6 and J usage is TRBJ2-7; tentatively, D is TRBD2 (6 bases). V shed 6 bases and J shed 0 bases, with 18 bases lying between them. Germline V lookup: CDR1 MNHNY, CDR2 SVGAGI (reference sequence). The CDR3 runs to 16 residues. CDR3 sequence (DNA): TGTGCCAGCAGGCGCCGGGACTTGAGCCACTCCTACGAGCAGTACTTC. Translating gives CASRRRDLSHSYEQYF.

The CDR3 DNA sequence: TGTGCCACCAAGACAGGAGACACAGATACGCAGTATTTT. Translation: CATKTGDTDTQYF. The rearrangement uses TRBV19 and TRBJ2-3, with TRBD1 as a possible D gene (6 bases). V lost 10 bases and J lost 2, with 13 bases in between. The germline CDR1 and CDR2 sequences are LNHDA and SQIVND (reference sequence). This CDR3 contains 13 residues.